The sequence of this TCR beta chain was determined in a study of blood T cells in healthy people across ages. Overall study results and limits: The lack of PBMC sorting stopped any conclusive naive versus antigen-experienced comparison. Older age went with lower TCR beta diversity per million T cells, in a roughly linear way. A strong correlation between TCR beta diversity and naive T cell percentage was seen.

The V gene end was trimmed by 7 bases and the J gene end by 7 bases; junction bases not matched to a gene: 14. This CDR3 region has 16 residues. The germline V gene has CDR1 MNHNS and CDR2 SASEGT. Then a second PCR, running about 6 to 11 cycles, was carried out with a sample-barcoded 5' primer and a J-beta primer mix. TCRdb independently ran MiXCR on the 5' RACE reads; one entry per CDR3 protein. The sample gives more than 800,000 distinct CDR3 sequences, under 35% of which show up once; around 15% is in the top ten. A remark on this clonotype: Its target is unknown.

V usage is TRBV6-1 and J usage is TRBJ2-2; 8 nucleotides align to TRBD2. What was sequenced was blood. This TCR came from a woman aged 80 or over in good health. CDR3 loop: CASKSAGGSAGGELFF. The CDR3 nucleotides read TGTGCCAGCAAGAGTGCGGGGGGCTCAGCCGGCGGGGAGCTGTTTTTT.